These 8 T cell receptor beta chains originate from one sample sequenced in a study of OX40 agonist ivuxolimab in advanced cancers. Some clones are missing from TCRdb's copy, which holds only in-frame ones; the method was immunoSEQ multiplex PCR. Of some 60,000 clones in the sample, more than 85% were seen once. The source was CD4+ or CD8+ T cells sorted from blood, collected in a trial of the OX40 agonist ivuxolimab. All receptors derive from an adult with an advanced solid tumor such as melanoma, head and neck, liver or kidney cancer.

The chain joins TRBV9 to TRBJ1-3; 8 bases fit TRBD1. The trim removed 6 bases at V and 7 bases at J, leaving 3 bases unmatched. Germline V gives CDR1 SGDLS, CDR2 YYNGEE. The CDR3 runs 12 residues. CDR3 bases: TGTGCCAGCACAGGGGGCTCGAACACCATATATTTT. Encoded protein: CASTGGSNTIYF.

The chain is built from TRBV7-2 and TRBJ1-1; D is ambiguous. V lost 1 base to trimming and J lost 2 bases, with 8 bases between them. The germline V gene has CDR1 SGHTA and CDR2 FQGNSA. The CDR3 loop spans 14 amino acids. CDR3 sequence reads: CASSLVAVNTEAFF. As DNA, the CDR3 is TGTGCCAGCAGCTTAGTGGCCGTTAACACTGAAGCTTTCTTT.

J is TRBJ2-5 and V is TRBV5-1, with D possibly being TRBD2 (6 bases). Trimming took 7 bases from V and 2 from J, leaving 12 bases between them. The CDR3 spans 13 residues. CDR1 and CDR2 (germline): SGHRS, YFSETQ. As DNA, the CDR3 is TGCGCCAGCCGAGGCGGGATGCAAGAGACCCAGTACTTC. Protein product: CASRGGMQETQYF. The whole variable domain, remainder taken from reference TRBV5-1 and TRBJ2-5, is KAGVTQTPRYLIKTRGQQVTLSCSPISGHRSVSWYQQTPGQGLQFLFEYFSETQRNKGNFPGRFSGRQFSNSRSEMNVSTLELGDSALYLCASRGGMQETQYFGPGTRLLVL.

This clone was found once. The V gene is TRBV6-5, the J gene TRBJ1-2; D is ambiguous. This CDR3 is built from 11 residues. The germline gives CDR1 MNHEY, CDR2 SVGAGI. V was clipped by 5 bases and J by 8 bases, with 9 bases between them. The CDR3 sequence is CASSTSWGYTF. Written as DNA, the CDR3 is TGTGCCAGCAGTACCTCTTGGGGCTACACCTTC.

The chain uses TRBV27 and TRBJ2-7, with 8 bases aligning to TRBD1. CDR1 and CDR2 from the germline V gene are MNHEY and SMNVEV (reference sequence). J was trimmed by 2 bases and V by 3 bases; bases with no gene match: 6. The CDR3 runs to 15 residues. For the CDR3, the DNA is TGTGCCAGCAGTTTTGGACAGGGTAGGACCTACGAGCAGTACTTC. Encoded protein: CASSFGQGRTYEQYF.

CDR3 region: CASSSRAHQETQYF. Written as DNA, the CDR3 is TGTGCCAGCAGCTCCCGGGCCCACCAAGAGACCCAGTACTTC. The chain couples TRBV5-6 to TRBJ2-5, with D uncertain. Germline CDR1 and CDR2: SGHDT and YYEEEE. The V end lost 3 bases, the J end lost 0 bases, and 9 bases lay between the germline ends. The CDR3 spans 14 residues.

The chain couples TRBV7-3 to TRBJ2-3; no definite D call. Germline CDR1 and CDR2: SGHTA and FQGTGA. V was shortened by 0 bases and J by 2 bases, with 6 bases between the two germline ends. The CDR3 loop spans 14 amino acids. The CDR3 region has the DNA TGTGCCAGCAGCTTAACCCAGGACACAGATACGCAGTATTTT. Translating gives CASSLTQDTDTQYF.

The gene calls are TRBV7-9 and TRBJ2-5; 7 bases are shared with TRBD1. Germline trimming cut 3 bases from V and 4 bases from J; bases unmatched to any gene: 11. The CDR3 is 16 amino acids. CDR1 and CDR2 from the germline V gene are SEHNR and FQNEAQ (reference sequence). For the CDR3, the DNA is TGTGCCAGCAGCTTGACAGGGACGGTGATAGTAGAGACCCAGTACTTC. Protein: CASSLTGTVIVETQYF.